The 26 T cell receptor beta chains below all came from one sample that was sequenced in a study of blood T cell repertoires in COVID-19. TCRdb keeps only in-frame clones here, not all; method: immunoSEQ multiplex PCR. The sample lists 350,000 to 500,000 clones, roughly 84% occurring once. Sequencing was carried out using PBMCs or T cells enriched from blood (not recorded which). All receptors derive from a young woman who had been exposed to COVID-19.

V is TRBV7-2 and J is TRBJ2-5; 11 bases are shared with TRBD2. The CDR3 consists of 16 residues. J was trimmed by 5 bases and V by 5 bases; bases with no gene match: 10. CDR1 SGHTA and CDR2 FQGNSA come from the germline V gene. The CDR3 here is CASSPRLAGSGETQYF. CDR3 in DNA: TGTGCCAGCAGCCCAAGACTAGCGGGAAGCGGGGAGACCCAGTACTTC. Full variable domain (remainder filled in from reference TRBV7-2 and TRBJ2-5): GAGVSQSPSNKVTEKGKDVELRCDPISGHTALYWYRQSLGQGLEFLIYFQGNSAPDKSGLPSDRFSAERTGGSVSTLTIQRTQQEDSAVYLCASSPRLAGSGETQYFGPGTRLLVL.

In its sample, this clone was seen once. V is TRBV7-4 and J is TRBJ1-6; 9 bases are a match to TRBD1. The CDR3 has 16 residues. Germline CDR1 SGHVT, CDR2 SQSDAQ. The junction had 9 bases not matched to a gene; V was cut back by 5 bases and J by 7 bases. The CDR3 bases are TGTGCCAGCAGCGCTCCGACAGGGGGTTTCAATTCACCCCTCCACTTT. Protein sequence: CASSAPTGGFNSPLHF.

The chain employs TRBV3-1 (or the pseudogene TRBV3-2) and TRBJ2-1; 8 bases fit TRBD2. The CDR3 is 15 amino acids. Germline CDR1 reads LGHDT; CDR2 reads YNNKEL (reference sequence). The ends lost 6 bases at V and 4 bases at J; junction bases unmatched: 8. In DNA form, the CDR3 reads TGTGCCAGCAGTCAGGGAGCGGGAGAGTACAATGAGCAGTTCTTC. Translation: CASSQGAGEYNEQFF.

The CDR3 sequence: CASNDGSSGANVLTF. The CDR3 DNA reads TGTGCCAGTAACGACGGGAGCTCTGGGGCCAACGTCCTGACTTTC. The chain is built from TRBV19 and TRBJ2-6; possibly TRBD2 for D (6 bases). In germline, CDR1 is LNHDA, CDR2 SQIVND (reference sequence). The CDR3 is made up of 15 amino acids. The ends were cut back, 7 bases at V and 0 bases at J, with 10 bases in the middle.

The chain joins TRBV7-9 to TRBJ1-1; D is perhaps TRBD1 (5 bases). Per the germline V gene, CDR1 is SEHNR and CDR2 is FQNEAQ (reference sequence). The CDR3 sequence is 12 residues long. V was cut by 10 bases and J by 2 bases, with 11 bases left in between. The DNA for the CDR3 is TGTGCCATAGACAGATCAAACACTGAAGCTTTCTTT. Protein: CAIDRSNTEAFF.

V is TRBV3-1 (or the pseudogene TRBV3-2) and J is TRBJ2-3; 11 bases fit TRBD2. Germline CDR1 and CDR2: LGHDT and YNNKEL (reference sequence). The CDR3 has 18 residues. Unmatched junction bases numbered 6, after V lost 0 bases and J lost 1 base. The CDR3 nucleotides are TGTGCCAGCAGCCAAGAGGCTAGCGGGAGGAGGGGCACAGATACGCAGTATTTT. This sequence encodes CASSQEASGRRGTDTQYF.

The V gene is TRBV4-2, the J gene TRBJ2-7; 10 bases line up with TRBD2. The V gene's germline CDR1 is LGHNA and CDR2 YNFKEQ. Trimming at V came to 1 base and at J to 4 bases, leaving 4 bases not matched to a gene. This CDR3 is built from 15 residues. Here the CDR3 reads CASSQGTSGMYEQYF. The CDR3 nucleotides are TGTGCCAGCAGCCAAGGTACTAGCGGGATGTACGAGCAGTACTTC.

The V and J genes are TRBV30 and TRBJ1-4, with TRBD1 matching over 10 bases. V lost 3 bases to trimming and J lost 8 bases; unmatched junction nucleotides: 6. The CDR3 totals 14 residues. Germline assignment: CDR1 GTSNPN and CDR2 SVGIG (reference sequence). The CDR3 DNA reads as TGTGCCTGGAGCCAGACAGGGGGCGCGGAAAAACTGTTTTTT. It yields the protein CAWSQTGGAEKLFF.

The J gene is TRBJ2-2, the V gene TRBV28; 8 bases are a match to TRBD2. CDR1 is MDHEN, CDR2 SYDVKM, per germline. Unmatched junction bases numbered 5, after V lost 2 bases and J lost 3 bases. The CDR3 has 16 residues. CDR3 DNA: TGTGCCAGCAGTTTAACGGGAGGGCCCGACACCGGGGAGCTGTTTTTT. It translates to CASSLTGGPDTGELFF.

The chain is built from TRBV6-1 and TRBJ2-7; D is uncertain. V was pared by 2 bases and J by 2 bases, with 13 bases between. Germline V gives CDR1 MNHNS, CDR2 SASEGT. This CDR3 is 15 amino acids long. The CDR3 nucleotides read TGTGCCAGCAGTGAACGGATCCTAGGTCCCTACGAGCAGTACTTC. Protein sequence: CASSERILGPYEQYF.

For the CDR3, the DNA is TGTGCCACCAGCAGAGGGCCGGGGGGATCTGTCTACGAGCAGTACTTC. Amino acids: CATSRGPGGSVYEQYF. V is TRBV15 and J is TRBJ2-7; 7 bases are a match to TRBD2. The CDR3 consists of 16 residues. The V gene's germline CDR1 is LNHNV and CDR2 YYDKDF (reference sequence). The V segment lost 1 base and the J segment 3 bases; nucleotides outside the gene matches: 9.

The chain carries TRBV9 and TRBJ2-3, with 12 bases matching TRBD2. J lost 2 bases, V lost 4 bases, and 8 bases had no gene match. Germline assignment: CDR1 SGDLS and CDR2 YYNGEE. The CDR3 sequence is 17 residues long. The CDR3 here is CASSPTGLAGFTDTQYF. The CDR3 nucleotides read TGTGCCAGCAGCCCCACAGGACTAGCGGGATTCACAGATACGCAGTATTTT.

The gene calls are TRBV28 and TRBJ1-1, with D possibly being TRBD1 (5 bases). This CDR3 region has 13 residues. Germline V CDR1 and CDR2: MDHEN, SYDVKM. Deletions cut 7 bases from V and 5 bases from J, with 14 bases between. CDR3 DNA: TGTGCCAGCATCGGTAACAGGAATACTGAAGCTTTCTTT. It encodes CASIGNRNTEAFF.

The chain employs TRBV5-1 and TRBJ1-4; 10 bases match TRBD1. V shed 4 bases and J 7 bases; nucleotides not matched to a gene: 13. The CDR3 covers 17 residues. Germline CDR1 reads SGHRS; CDR2 reads YFSETQ. The CDR3 reads CASSLRQGAAIGEKLFF. DNA for the CDR3: TGCGCCAGCAGCCTACGACAGGGGGCGGCTATTGGTGAAAAACTGTTTTTT.

As DNA, the CDR3 is TGTGCCAGCAGCCTGGCAGGGGGAGGCGTTGGCTACACCTTC. Amino acids: CASSLAGGGVGYTF. The chain uses TRBV4-2 and TRBJ1-2; 7 nucleotides align to TRBD1. Germline V gives CDR1 LGHNA, CDR2 YNFKEQ. This CDR3 region has 14 residues. V lost 4 bases and J lost 7; bases outside the gene matches: 9.

The gene calls are TRBV5-1 and TRBJ2-2; D possibly corresponds to TRBD1 (6 bases). CDR3 size: 14 residues. V lost 9 bases, J lost 1 base, and 13 bases lay in between. Germline CDR1 is SGHRS and CDR2 is YFSETQ. CDR3 in amino acids: CATTGTLNTGELFF. Here the CDR3 DNA reads TGCGCCACCACTGGGACACTGAACACCGGGGAGCTGTTTTTT.

The table lists this clone with a count of one. The chain links TRBV28 to TRBJ1-3; D gene ambiguous. Germline values: CDR1 MDHEN, CDR2 SYDVKM. This CDR3 has 16 residues. V gave up 2 bases and J gave up 0 bases, with 11 bases separating them. CDR3 protein: CASSLPGVYSGNTIYF. Written as DNA, the CDR3 is TGTGCCAGCAGTTTACCCGGGGTATACTCTGGAAACACCATATATTTT.

The chain employs TRBV18 and TRBJ2-7, with 8 bases aligning to TRBD1. Germline CDR1 reads KGHSH; CDR2 reads LQKENI. V shed 3 bases, J shed 2 bases, and the junction held 9 bases outside the gene matches. The CDR3 is made up of 16 amino acids. DNA for the CDR3: TGTGCCAGCTCACCCGGACAGGGTGGTCCCGCCTACGAGCAGTACTTC. Translated, it gives CASSPGQGGPAYEQYF.

The rearrangement uses TRBV25-1 and TRBJ1-3, with 11 positions matching TRBD1. V shed 11 bases, J shed 6 bases, and the junction held 3 bases outside the gene matches. The V gene's germline CDR1 is MGHDK and CDR2 SYGVNS. The length of the CDR3 is 12 residues. The DNA of the CDR3 is TGTGCCGTCGGACAGGGGGCAAACACCATATATTTT. This sequence encodes CAVGQGANTIYF.

This clone was seen only once. This rearrangement joins TRBV7-2 to TRBJ2-2, with D maybe TRBD2 (6 bases). Trimming shortened V by 0 bases and J by 6 bases, and 11 bases separated the two germline ends. Germline V CDR1 and CDR2: SGHTA, FQGNSA. The CDR3 extends over 15 amino acids. CDR3 protein: CASSLAGGIPGELFF. The CDR3 coding sequence is TGTGCCAGCAGCTTAGCGGGGGGAATCCCCGGGGAGCTGTTTTTT.

The chain has TRBV18 and TRBJ1-4; 10 bases fit TRBD1. CDR3 length: 18 residues. Trimming cost V 4 bases and J 5 bases; bases outside gene matches: 13. The germline CDR1 and CDR2 sequences are KGHSH and LQKENI. The CDR3 nucleotides read TGTGCCAGCTCACACCGGGACAGGGGCCTCGCGTCGAATGAAAAACTGTTTTTT. As protein: CASSHRDRGLASNEKLFF.

This clone showed up many times. The chain couples TRBV23-1 to TRBJ2-7; 10 bases are shared with TRBD2. TRBV23-1 is annotated as an ORF whose role is uncertain. This CDR3 region has 13 residues. Trimming cost V 7 bases and J 3 bases; bases outside gene matches: 3. CDR3 protein: CASTEREGYEQYF. Written as DNA, the CDR3 is TGCGCCAGCACTGAGCGGGAGGGCTACGAGCAGTACTTC.

This clone was observed a handful of times. CDR3 residues: CASSLAARGNYGYTF. The CDR3 bases are TGTGCCAGCAGCTTAGCGGCCAGGGGCAACTATGGCTACACCTTC. J is TRBJ1-2 and V is TRBV7-9; D may be TRBD1 (6 bases). V dropped 0 bases and J dropped 2 bases, with 10 bases sitting between them. The CDR3 covers 15 residues. The germline gives CDR1 SEHNR, CDR2 FQNEAQ (reference sequence).

The chain employs TRBV6-5 and TRBJ2-7; D may be TRBD2 (5 bases). Deletions cut 5 bases from V and 3 bases from J, with 8 bases between. The germline gives CDR1 MNHEY, CDR2 SVGAGI. The CDR3 consists of 12 residues. This CDR3 reads CASSTGNYEQYF. In nucleotides, the CDR3 is TGTGCCAGCAGTACCGGGAACTACGAGCAGTACTTC.

The rearrangement uses TRBV5-8 and TRBJ2-3; 8 nucleotides align to TRBD2. The CDR3 totals 17 residues. Trimming cost V 4 bases and J 3 bases; bases outside gene matches: 13. Germline lookup yields CDR1 SGHTS and CDR2 YDEGEE. In DNA form, the CDR3 reads TGTGCCAGCAGCCGGCCGGTCGATAGCGGGGCTACAGATACGCAGTATTTT. Translation: CASSRPVDSGATDTQYF.

The CDR3 DNA reads as TGTGCCAGCACGAGACAGGGGCGGAATGAGCAGTTCTTC. This sequence encodes CASTRQGRNEQFF. V gene TRBV2 combines with J gene TRBJ2-1; 8 positions match TRBD1. The germline CDR1 and CDR2 sequences are SNHLY and FYNNEI. The V segment lost 7 bases and the J segment 7 bases; nucleotides outside the gene matches: 6. This CDR3 is 13 amino acids long.